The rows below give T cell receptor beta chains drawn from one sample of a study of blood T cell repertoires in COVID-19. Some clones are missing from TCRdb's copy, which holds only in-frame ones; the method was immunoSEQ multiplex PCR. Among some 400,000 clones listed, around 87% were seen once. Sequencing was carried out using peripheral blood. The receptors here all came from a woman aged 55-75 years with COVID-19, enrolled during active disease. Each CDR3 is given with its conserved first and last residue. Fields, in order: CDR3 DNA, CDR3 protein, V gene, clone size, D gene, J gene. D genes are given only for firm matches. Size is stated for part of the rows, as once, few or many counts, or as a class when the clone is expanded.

TGTGCCAGCTCACCATGGCGGATGAACACTGAAGCTTTCTTT CASSPWRMNTEAFF TRBV18 . . TRBJ1-1
TGCGCCAGCAGCTTCAGGGGCCTAAACACCGGGGAGCTGTTTTTT CASSFRGLNTGELFF TRBV5-1 . . TRBJ2-2
TGTGCCAGCAGTTCCCTCCCCCTCAGGGGGACCTACAATGAGCAGTTCTTC CASSSLPLRGTYNEQFF TRBV28 . TRBD1 TRBJ2-1
TGTGCCAGCAGGTTTGGAGAGCTTACGAACACTGAAGCTTTCTTT CASRFGELTNTEAFF TRBV5-4 . . TRBJ1-1
TGTGCCAGCAGCCAAGGGACAGGGGGCGGGGAGCTGTTTTTT CASSQGTGGGELFF TRBV7-3 . TRBD1 TRBJ2-2
TGCGCCAGCAGTGATCGGGTCGGAAACTATGGCTACACCTTC CASSDRVGNYGYTF TRBV10-2 . . TRBJ1-2
TGTGCCAGCAGCACCGGACAGGGCGATAGCAATCAGCCCCAGCATTTT CASSTGQGDSNQPQHF TRBV7-6 few TRBD1 TRBJ1-5
TGTGCCAGCAGTGAAGCCTCTAGCAGGGGAGATGGCTACACCTTC CASSEASSRGDGYTF TRBV6-1 . . TRBJ1-2
TGTGCCAGCAGTGTAAGCGAACAGGGCCATGGCTACACCTTC CASSVSEQGHGYTF TRBV6-4 . . TRBJ1-2
TGTGCCAGCAGGGCCGGGACAGGGGGTAACTACGAGCAGTACTTC CASRAGTGGNYEQYF TRBV6-5 . TRBD1 TRBJ2-7
TGTGCCAGCAGTAACGGCGGGTGGACTGAAGCTTTCTTT CASSNGGWTEAFF TRBV3-1/TRBV3-2 few . TRBJ1-1
TGCGCCAGCAGCCTATGGACTAGCGGGGGACTCTCCTACGAGCAGTACTTC CASSLWTSGGLSYEQYF TRBV5-1 . TRBD2 TRBJ2-7
TGTGCCAGCAGCCCGTTGAGGGACAGGGTCTCCTATAATTCACCCCTCCACTTT CASSPLRDRVSYNSPLHF TRBV5-6 . TRBD1 TRBJ1-6
TGTGCCAGCAGCCAAGACCCCCCAGGCGTCCCAGAGACCCAGTACTTC CASSQDPPGVPETQYF TRBV3-1/TRBV3-2 . . TRBJ2-5
TGTGCCAGCAGCCCGGACGGCCGGAGGGGTTCACCCCTCCACTTT CASSPDGRRGSPLHF TRBV11-3 few . TRBJ1-6
TGTGCCAGCAGCTTGGGACAGTATAATTCACCCCTCCACTTT CASSLGQYNSPLHF TRBV5-8 . . TRBJ1-6
TGCAGTGCTAGTGGACAGGGGCTCCTTAAAGAGACCCAGTACTTC CSASGQGLLKETQYF TRBV20-1 . TRBD1 TRBJ2-5
TGTGCCAGCTCACAGGGGACAGGGAATCAGCCCCAGCATTTT CASSQGTGNQPQHF TRBV18 . TRBD1 TRBJ1-5
TGTGCCAGCAGTTTGGACAGGTCCTACGAGCAGTACTTC CASSLDRSYEQYF TRBV12-3/TRBV12-4 . TRBD1 TRBJ2-7
TGTGCCAGGGCAGGGGTAGGAAACACCATATATTTT CARAGVGNTIYF TRBV2 . . TRBJ1-3
TGCACCAGCAGACAACCGGGCACAGATACGCAGTATTTT CTSRQPGTDTQYF TRBV1 once . TRBJ2-3
TGTGCCATCAGTGAAGACAGTTTCGTTGGCTACACCTTC CAISEDSFVGYTF TRBV10-3 . . TRBJ1-2
TGTGCCAGCAGCCGACAGGGGGAGGATCAGCCCCAGCATTTT CASSRQGEDQPQHF TRBV7-9 few TRBD1 TRBJ1-5
TGTGCCAGCTCACCAGGTGCAACAGCATACGAGCAGTACTTC CASSPGATAYEQYF TRBV18 . . TRBJ2-7
TGTGCCAGCAGCCCCCGGACCCGGAGGACCGGGGAGCTGTTTTTT CASSPRTRRTGELFF TRBV11-2 . . TRBJ2-2
TGTGCCAGCAGCTTAACGACTGGACAAGCCTACAATGAGCAGTTCTTC CASSLTTGQAYNEQFF TRBV7-8 once . TRBJ2-1
TGTGCCAGCAGTGCGGGACTCGAGAATCAGCCCCAGCATTTT CASSAGLENQPQHF TRBV6-6 . . TRBJ1-5
TGCGCCAGCAGCTTTCAGGGGAGTAATGAAAAACTGTTTTTT CASSFQGSNEKLFF TRBV5-1 . . TRBJ1-4
TGTGCCAGCAGCTTAGAGGGGGCTAGTGGCTACACCTTC CASSLEGASGYTF TRBV7-8 . TRBD1 TRBJ1-2
TGCAGTGCTAGAATTAGTAACGAGCAGTACTTC CSARISNEQYF TRBV20-1 . . TRBJ2-7
TGCGCCAGCAGTTCGCCTATCGGGGGGGCAGGAGATACGCAGTATTTT CASSSPIGGAGDTQYF TRBV5-1 . TRBD2 TRBJ2-3